This T cell receptor beta chain came from a study of T-cell memory formation after mild COVID-19 (dated by TCRdb to the early 2020s). Study-wide context: Most TCR sequence clusters were specific to one of the two donors. T-cell clones expanding and contracting after mild COVID-19 in two donors were tracked by longitudinal TCRalpha and TCRbeta repertoire sequencing. The cohort comprised two young, previously healthy adult volunteers, one female and one male.

V is shortened by 1 base, J by 5 bases, and the region joining them spans 20 bases. CDR1 SGHVS and CDR2 FNYEAQ were looked up in the germline V gene. CDR3 length: 17 amino acids, cysteine to phenylalanine. The entry retains the CDR3 DNA only, 51 bases that are in frame from base 1. Sequencing instrument: Illumina NovaSeq 6000. Using 5'RACE with constant-segment primers, TCRalpha and TCRbeta cDNA libraries were constructed, with sample barcodes and unique molecular identifiers added in the process. RNA was extracted from every sample with Trizol reagent. Amplification of the libraries took two PCR steps, and the second step added a second sample barcode plus Illumina TruSeq adapters. Sequencing of libraries was performed on an Illumina NovaSeq with 2 x 150 bp paired-end reads. The paper's data handling went like this. With migec v1.2.7, reads were demultiplexed and then collapsed into UMI-guided consensus sequences. Using mixcr v2.1.11, the UMI consensuses were aligned to TRA and TRB V and J templates and assembled into clonotypes. A clonotype was counted as expanded or contracted only when both edgeR and NoisET called the clonotype significant, with the noise models trained on biological replicates. For edgeR calls, the thresholds were a false discovery rate-adjusted p below 0.01 and a log2 fold-change of 1. As an exploratory analysis of dynamics, PCA with hierarchical clustering was applied to max-normalized trajectories of the 1000 most abundant clonotypes. Separately sequenced CD4+ and CD8+ repertoires were used to assign a CD4 or CD8 phenotype to each responding clone. Through fastp at Q25 and MiXCR, TCRdb rebuilt clones from the public reads, retaining in-frame beta chains. Each CDR3 protein gets just one entry, which takes the most common genes and DNA from the rows behind it. The V and J calls and clone size come from TCRdb's table, not from the authors' own analysis. This sample is represented by some 110,000 distinct CDR3 sequences; about an eighth of them were singletons. Under 30% of the sample goes to the ten largest clones.

This clonotype occurred a few times. Its antigen has not been determined. Base qualities were left out, and no much larger clone turns up one base away. Ficoll-Paque density gradient centrifugation was used to isolate PBMCs. Overall study results and their limits: SARS-CoV-2 specificity was not confirmed for the second-wave clones peaking on day 37. Some responding clones were detected in pre-infection memory, suggesting pre-existing cross-reactive memory T cells joined the SARS-CoV-2 response. Balanced CD4/CD8 phenotypes were observed for clones contracting from day 15 to 85, whereas a bias towards CD4+ was observed for a second wave of clones expanding from day 15 to 37. Contracting CD4+ clones were located mainly in the CM and EM memory subsets, whereas CD8+ clones were found to be enriched in EMRA. Only two mild cases were covered by the study, and larger cohorts that include severe cases with pre-infection samples were considered necessary.

This chain is built from TRBV7-6 and TRBJ1-2; the D gene cannot be resolved reliably. The sample comprised PBMCs or a T cell subset sorted from them (not recorded which). This sequence originates from an adult woman who had mild COVID-19 (a few samples of this study predate the infection). The sample titles of this study are shuffled in the database, so cell type and time point are left out; the donor was told from shared clones. The CDR3 here reads CASSLDLLNTGYYGYTF. The DNA reads as follows: TGTGCCAGCAGCTTAGATTTACTCAATACCGGCTATTATGGCTACACCTTC.